These T cell receptor beta chains were read from a single sample in a study of T cells in Graves' hyperthyroidism and ophthalmopathy. From the multiplex PCR reads, TCRdb called clonotypes with MiXCR, one entry per CDR3 protein. The sample has roughly 350,000 distinct CDR3 sequences; approximately 15% are singletons. Sequenced sample: blood. These TCRs come from a woman in her thirties or forties with Graves' ophthalmopathy. The CDR3 runs from the conserved cysteine through the conserved F or W. The order of the fields is J gene, CDR3 length, V gene, CDR3 protein.

TRBJ2-7 | 15 | TRBV20-1 | CSARDFGTSSYEQYF
TRBJ1-3 | 13 | TRBV2 | CASSTDRENTIYF
TRBJ1-1 | 14 | TRBV27 | CASSTEGVNTEAFF
TRBJ2-1 | 15 | TRBV20-1 | CSAWYPGTGLNEQFF
TRBJ2-3 | 15 | TRBV24-1 | CATAGGQVSVDTQYF
TRBJ2-2 | 15 | TRBV12-3/TRBV12-4 | CASSLGGGPTGELFF
TRBJ1-1 | 13 | TRBV10-1 | CASSEDSLREAFF
TRBJ1-4 | 15 | TRBV3-1 | CASSRITGGGEKLFF
TRBJ1-1 | 16 | TRBV7-9 | CASRPAQQVMNTEAFF
TRBJ2-1 | 16 | TRBV12-3/TRBV12-4 | CASSARRDSSYNEQFF
TRBJ2-3 | 14 | TRBV7-2 | CASSSGTSGNTQYF
TRBJ2-3 | 17 | TRBV6-2/TRBV6-3 | CASSYGTSVIDEDTQYF
TRBJ2-7 | 14 | TRBV20-1 | CSTRDIQSSDEQYF
TRBJ2-1 | 18 | TRBV2 | CAILPTSGGLRSYNEQFF
TRBJ2-1 | 17 | TRBV30 | CAWSVGLAGGPYNEQFF
TRBJ2-3 | 16 | TRBV5-1 | CASSPGTGRDVRTQYF